These 20 T cell receptor beta chains originate from one sample sequenced in a study of cytomegalovirus exposure and HLA in healthy donors. PCR primers comprised 60 Vbeta and 13 Jbeta primers. Clones were read by immunoSEQ multiplex PCR, and TCRdb kept only the in-frame ones, dropping some. The sample contains under 250,000 clones, less than 85% of which appear only once. The specimen was PBMCs. The receptors come from a man between 18 and 29 years old in good health and CMV-seronegative.

The rearrangement joins TRBV2 to TRBJ2-7; D not resolved. CDR3 length: 15 amino acids. Germline V lookup: CDR1 SNHLY, CDR2 FYNNEI. The germline V and J ends were trimmed by 6 bases and 3 bases, with 18 bases remaining between them. The CDR3 region has the DNA TGTGCCAGCAGACCCGAATTGCACAGCCGCTACGAGCAGTACTTC. The encoded protein is CASRPELHSRYEQYF.

Written as DNA, the CDR3 is TGTGCCAGCAGCCGGGTGGGTCTGACTAGCGGGAGTAGCGAGCAGTTCTTC. It codes for CASSRVGLTSGSSEQFF. This rearrangement joins TRBV5-4 to TRBJ2-1; 12 bases align to TRBD2. The germline V gene has CDR1 SGHNT and CDR2 YYREEE (reference sequence). V dropped 4 bases and J dropped 10; count of bases not matched to a gene: 15. The CDR3 loop spans 17 amino acids.

A note on this clone: This specimen includes other DNA sequences encoding the same CDR3. The V gene is TRBV5-6, the J gene TRBJ2-7; TRBD2 aligns across 9 bases. The V and J ends lost 4 bases and 0 bases, in that order; junction bases with no gene match: 14. CDR3 size: 18 residues. Germline V gene lookup returns CDR1 SGHDT and CDR2 YYEEEE. The CDR3 region is CASSPLRTSGRFSYEQYF. CDR3 bases: TGTGCCAGCAGCCCCCTCCGGACCAGCGGGAGGTTCTCCTACGAGCAGTACTTC. Combining the CDR3 with reference TRBV5-6 and TRBJ2-7 gives the whole variable domain DAGVTQSPTHLIKTRGQQVTLRCSPKSGHDTVSWYQQALGQGPQFIFQYYEEEERQRGNFPDRFSGHQFPNYSSELNVNALLLGDSALYLCASSPLRTSGRFSYEQYFGPGTRLTVT.

V is TRBV7-8 and J is TRBJ2-7; possibly TRBD2 for D (6 bases). The germline V gene encodes CDR1 SGHVS and CDR2 FQNEAQ. The CDR3 length is 16 residues. Trimming took 0 bases from V and 2 from J, leaving 14 bases between them. CDR3 amino acids: CASSLAPKGLTYEQYF. CDR3 sequence (DNA): TGTGCCAGCAGCTTAGCCCCGAAGGGACTCACCTACGAGCAGTACTTC.

This clone was found a few times. The CDR3 coding sequence is TGTGCCAGCAAGACAGGACTCGGGGCCAACGTCCTGACTTTC. It encodes CASKTGLGANVLTF. The rearrangement uses TRBV27 and TRBJ2-6, with D possibly being TRBD1 (6 bases). The CDR3 is 14 amino acids. In germline, CDR1 is MNHEY, CDR2 SMNVEV (reference sequence). The V end lost 7 bases, the J end lost 4 bases, and 11 bases lay between the germline ends. The full variable domain, its missing parts supplied by reference TRBV27 and TRBJ2-6, is EAQVTQNPRYLITVTGKKLTVTCSQNMNHEYMSWYRQDPGLGLRQIYYSMNVEVTDKGDVPEGYKVSRKEKRNFPLILESPSPNQTSLYFCASKTGLGANVLTFGAGSRLTVL.

This clone was counted a few times. The chain carries TRBV28 and TRBJ2-4, with D possibly TRBD2 on 5 matching bases. There are 15 residues in the CDR3. Germline V gene data show CDR1 as MDHEN and CDR2 as SYDVKM. Trimming pared 9 bases from V and 0 bases from J, leaving 15 bases between. CDR3 in DNA: TGTGCCAGTTGCGGGTTGGGATTAGCCAAAAACATTCAGTACTTC. Translated: CASCGLGLAKNIQYF.

This clone was recorded once. J is TRBJ1-1 and V is TRBV7-9; D might be TRBD1 (6 bases). Germline V gives CDR1 SEHNR, CDR2 FQNEAQ (reference sequence). Trimming took off 4 bases at V and 5 bases at J, with 17 bases between the two ends. CDR3 size: 15 residues. CDR3 coding DNA: TGTGCCAGCAGCTCGACGGGACATGACCATACTGAAGCTTTCTTT. Translating it yields CASSSTGHDHTEAFF.

This clone turned up a few times. The rearrangement links TRBV10-2 to TRBJ2-7; D is unresolved. Germline values: CDR1 WSHSY, CDR2 SAAADI. V was shortened by 6 bases and J by 4 bases, with 7 bases between the two germline ends. There are 11 residues in the CDR3. The CDR3 DNA is TGCGCCAGCAGCGGTTCGTACGAGCAGTACTTC. This sequence encodes CASSGSYEQYF.

The chain combines TRBV18 with TRBJ2-6; 8 positions agree with TRBD1. The CDR3 covers 14 residues. J gave up 9 bases and V 4 bases, and 5 bases lay outside the gene matches. CDR1 and CDR2 (germline): KGHSH, LQKENI. CDR3 nucleotide sequence: TGTGCCAGCTCACGGCAGGGGGCGGACAACGTCCTGACTTTC. This gives the protein CASSRQGADNVLTF.

V usage is TRBV7-9 and J usage is TRBJ2-6; D perhaps matches TRBD2 (6 bases). The V end was cut by 1 base, the J end by 0 bases, with 16 bases between. The CDR3 loop spans 19 amino acids. Germline CDR1 reads SEHNR; CDR2 reads FQNEAQ (reference sequence). The CDR3 loop is CASSLGRRDDLSGANVLTF. For the CDR3, the DNA is TGTGCCAGCAGCTTAGGGCGGCGGGACGATCTCTCTGGGGCCAACGTCCTGACTTTC. Using reference TRBV7-9 and TRBJ2-6 for the parts outside the CDR3, the full variable domain is DTGVSQNPRHKITKRGQNVTFRCDPISEHNRLYWYRQTLGQGPEFLTYFQNEAQLEKSRLLSDRFSAERPKGSFSTLEIQRTEQGDSAMYLCASSLGRRDDLSGANVLTFGAGSRLTVL.

The chain recombines TRBV28 with TRBJ1-5; D is ambiguous. CDR3 length: 14 amino acids. The germline gives CDR1 MDHEN, CDR2 SYDVKM. The V end was cut by 5 bases, the J end by 0 bases, with 8 bases between. The CDR3 bases are TGTGCCAGCAGTCCCCCCTATAGCAATCAGCCCCAGCATTTT. Translating gives CASSPPYSNQPQHF.

CDR3 in DNA: TGCGCCAGCAGCTACCTGACCGGGGGACGGAACTACGAGCAGTACTTC. Its translation is CASSYLTGGRNYEQYF. This rearrangement joins TRBV5-1 to TRBJ2-7; the D gene is possibly TRBD2 (6 bases). This CDR3 comprises 16 residues. V was pared by 3 bases and J by 3 bases, with 19 bases between. Germline CDR1 reads SGHRS; CDR2 reads YFSETQ.

The V call is TRBV6-5, the J call TRBJ2-7, with 8 nucleotides matching TRBD2. The J segment lost 3 bases and the V segment lost 11 bases, leaving 12 bases of the junction unmatched. Germline CDR1 and CDR2: MNHEY and SVGAGI. The CDR3 extends over 14 amino acids. CDR3 loop: CASRIAGTSYEQYF. The CDR3 DNA reads as TGTGCCTCGCGAATAGCCGGGACTAGCTACGAGCAGTACTTC.

The V and J genes are TRBV10-3 and TRBJ2-1, with 9 nucleotides matching TRBD2. The germline V gene has CDR1 ENHRY and CDR2 SYGVKD. There are 15 residues in the CDR3. Unmatched junction bases numbered 5, after V lost 8 bases and J lost 0 bases. The DNA for the CDR3 is TGTGCCATCGGGGGGCGGGAGGGCTCCTACAATGAGCAGTTCTTC. The encoded protein is CAIGGREGSYNEQFF.

This clone was observed a handful of times. This chain links TRBV2 with TRBJ1-4, with TRBD1 identical over 8 bases. Per germline, CDR1 SNHLY and CDR2 FYNNEI. V gave up 5 bases and J gave up 0 bases; unmatched junction bases: 11. The CDR3 length is 18 residues. The chain's CDR3 is CASSLSGTGLATNEKLFF. As DNA, the CDR3 is TGTGCCAGCAGTTTATCCGGGACAGGTCTTGCAACTAATGAAAAACTGTTTTTT.

The chain has TRBV4-1 and TRBJ1-5; D unresolved. CDR3 length: 13 amino acids. Germline assignment: CDR1 MGHRA and CDR2 YSYEKL. V lost 8 bases, J lost 5 bases, and 13 bases lay in between. The CDR3 nucleotides read TGCGCCAGCGGAATCGGACTTTATCAGCCCCAGCATTTT. Encoded protein: CASGIGLYQPQHF.

The chain carries TRBV11-2 and TRBJ2-1; the D gene is possibly TRBD2 (5 bases). In germline, CDR1 is SGHAT, CDR2 FQNNGV. V was clipped by 2 bases and J by 6 bases, with 11 bases between them. This CDR3 comprises 14 residues. CDR3 bases: TGTGCCAGCAGCTTATATGAGGGTCTCAATGAGCAGTTCTTC. This encodes CASSLYEGLNEQFF.

This chain uses TRBV30 with TRBJ1-3; maybe TRBD1 (6 bases). Looked up from germline, CDR1 is GTSNPN and CDR2 is SVGIG (reference sequence). V lost 2 bases, J lost 0 bases, and 23 bases lay in between. This CDR3 has 19 amino acids. The CDR3 region is CAWSPPSGTTIYSGNTIYF. For the CDR3, the DNA is TGTGCCTGGAGTCCCCCGTCAGGGACAACTATATACTCTGGAAACACCATATATTTT.

This clone came up once. The V gene is TRBV27, the J gene TRBJ2-2; 10 bases agree with TRBD1. The CDR3 is made up of 14 amino acids. Trimming took 6 bases from V and 7 from J; bases not matched to a gene: 5. Germline values: CDR1 MNHEY, CDR2 SMNVEV (reference sequence). The CDR3 DNA sequence: TGTGCCAGCAGGATGGGACAGGGGTTCGGGGAGCTGTTTTTT. Protein: CASRMGQGFGELFF.

The chain has TRBV7-9 and TRBJ2-1, with 11 bases lining up with TRBD2. This CDR3 region has 16 residues. Per germline, CDR1 SEHNR and CDR2 FQNEAQ (reference sequence). V gave up 5 bases and J gave up 5 bases; unmatched junction bases: 8. The CDR3 nucleotides are TGTGCCAGCAGCCATAGCGGGAGGGCCGGCGACAATGAGCAGTTCTTC. Protein product: CASSHSGRAGDNEQFF.